Listed below are T cell receptor beta chains from one sample, sequenced in a study of blood T cell repertoires in COVID-19. TCRdb's table, derived via immunoSEQ multiplex PCR, lists solely in-frame clones and lacks some. The repertoire consists of approximately 120,000 clones, with 88% occurring once and the leading ten covering 6% to 8.5%. The sample taken for sequencing was peripheral blood. Receptors were obtained from a man aged 45-65 years with acute or convalescent COVID-19. Both conserved end residues are part of each CDR3. Fields, in order: J gene, V gene, D gene, clone size, CDR3 DNA, CDR3 protein. The D gene is left open where the match is weak. Part of the rows lack a size; the others show once, few, many or a class for expanded clones.

J gene: TRBJ2-5; V gene: TRBV7-8; D gene: -; clone size: -; CDR3 DNA: TGTGCCAGCAGCTTAGTAGGGAGCCGGGAGACCCAGTACTTC; CDR3 protein: CASSLVGSRETQYF
J gene: TRBJ2-1; V gene: TRBV11-2; D gene: -; clone size: -; CDR3 DNA: TGTGCCAGCAGCGCGGACTGGCTCCATGAGCAGTTCTTC; CDR3 protein: CASSADWLHEQFF
J gene: TRBJ2-1; V gene: TRBV12-3/TRBV12-4; D gene: -; clone size: -; CDR3 DNA: TGTGCCAGCAGTCGGGGGACCACGCAGCAGTTCTTC; CDR3 protein: CASSRGTTQQFF
J gene: TRBJ2-2; V gene: TRBV6-5; D gene: -; clone size: -; CDR3 DNA: TGTGCCAGCATGGGGCCAGCGAACACCGGGGAGCTGTTTTTT; CDR3 protein: CASMGPANTGELFF
J gene: TRBJ2-1; V gene: TRBV7-2; D gene: -; clone size: -; CDR3 DNA: TGTGCCAGCAGCTTAGCGTACGGACAGTACAATGAGCAGTTCTTC; CDR3 protein: CASSLAYGQYNEQFF
J gene: TRBJ2-5; V gene: TRBV9; D gene: TRBD2; clone size: -; CDR3 DNA: TGTGCCAGCAGCCAGGGACTAGCGGGAAGAGAGACCCAGTACTTC; CDR3 protein: CASSQGLAGRETQYF
J gene: TRBJ1-1; V gene: TRBV6-5; D gene: TRBD1; clone size: -; CDR3 DNA: TGTGCCAGCAGTTACTCTCGTCTAGGGGGCCCGGCTGAAGCTTTCTTT; CDR3 protein: CASSYSRLGGPAEAFF
J gene: TRBJ2-3; V gene: TRBV13; D gene: TRBD2; clone size: few; CDR3 DNA: TGTGCCAGCAGCCCGAGGACTAGCGGGAGGGAATTCACAGATACGCAGTATTTT; CDR3 protein: CASSPRTSGREFTDTQYF
J gene: TRBJ1-2; V gene: TRBV11-2; D gene: TRBD1; clone size: -; CDR3 DNA: TGTGCCAGCAGCCGGGGACAGGCTTCGTCCTATGGCTACACCTTC; CDR3 protein: CASSRGQASSYGYTF
J gene: TRBJ2-3; V gene: TRBV29-1; D gene: -; clone size: -; CDR3 DNA: TGCAGCGTTGTAGGGACTTCCCTGGTGAATACGCAGTATTTT; CDR3 protein: CSVVGTSLVNTQYF
J gene: TRBJ2-3; V gene: TRBV2; D gene: TRBD2; clone size: -; CDR3 DNA: TGTGCCAGCAGTTATACCCTGACTAGCGGCACCTTTAGCACAGATACGCAGTATTTT; CDR3 protein: CASSYTLTSGTFSTDTQYF
J gene: TRBJ2-7; V gene: TRBV19; D gene: TRBD1; clone size: -; CDR3 DNA: TGTGCCAGTAGTATTGACAGGGGCGAGCAGTACTTC; CDR3 protein: CASSIDRGEQYF
J gene: TRBJ1-3; V gene: TRBV30; D gene: -; clone size: few; CDR3 DNA: TGTGCCTGGAGAAACAGGGCTGGAAACACCATATATTTT; CDR3 protein: CAWRNRAGNTIYF
J gene: TRBJ1-6; V gene: TRBV9; D gene: -; clone size: -; CDR3 DNA: TGTGCCAGCAGCGTAGCGTTCGGGATCTCCTATAATTCACCCCTCCACTTT; CDR3 protein: CASSVAFGISYNSPLHF
J gene: TRBJ1-6; V gene: TRBV6-6; D gene: -; clone size: once; CDR3 DNA: TGTGCCGTCGCAGGGTATAATTCACCCCTCCACTTT; CDR3 protein: CAVAGYNSPLHF
J gene: TRBJ2-7; V gene: TRBV5-1; D gene: TRBD1; clone size: -; CDR3 DNA: TGCGCCAGCAGCCCATGGGACAGGGGAAACGAGCAGTACTTC; CDR3 protein: CASSPWDRGNEQYF
J gene: TRBJ1-2; V gene: TRBV7-2; D gene: TRBD1; clone size: -; CDR3 DNA: TGTGCCAGCAGCTCAATTAGCGGACAGGTCAATGGCTACACCTTC; CDR3 protein: CASSSISGQVNGYTF
J gene: TRBJ1-1; V gene: TRBV5-1; D gene: -; clone size: -; CDR3 DNA: TGCGCCAGCAGTCCTACCCCCCCTGAGAACACTGAAGCTTTCTTT; CDR3 protein: CASSPTPPENTEAFF
J gene: TRBJ1-6; V gene: TRBV5-1; D gene: -; clone size: -; CDR3 DNA: TGCGCCAGCAGTTCACAGGGCACGAACAATTCACCCCTCCACTTT; CDR3 protein: CASSSQGTNNSPLHF
J gene: TRBJ1-4; V gene: TRBV18; D gene: TRBD1; clone size: -; CDR3 DNA: TGTGCCAGCTCCCGGGACAGTCCAACTAATGAAAAACTGTTTTTT; CDR3 protein: CASSRDSPTNEKLFF
J gene: TRBJ2-7; V gene: TRBV5-1; D gene: -; clone size: -; CDR3 DNA: TGCGCCAGCAGAATGGGCCCCTACGAGCAGTACTTC; CDR3 protein: CASRMGPYEQYF
J gene: TRBJ1-2; V gene: TRBV30; D gene: TRBD1; clone size: -; CDR3 DNA: TGTGCCTGGAGTCCCGGACAGGCGAGAGGCTACACCTTC; CDR3 protein: CAWSPGQARGYTF
J gene: TRBJ2-5; V gene: TRBV19; D gene: TRBD2; clone size: once; CDR3 DNA: TGTGCCAGTAGTCTCGAATCCCCAGGACTAGCGGGAGGACGGGAGACCCAGTACTTC; CDR3 protein: CASSLESPGLAGGRETQYF
J gene: TRBJ2-3; V gene: TRBV2; D gene: TRBD1; clone size: few; CDR3 DNA: TGTGCCAGCGGTCTCGGCACAGGGGGCGCGGATACGCAGTATTTT; CDR3 protein: CASGLGTGGADTQYF
J gene: TRBJ2-7; V gene: TRBV5-1; D gene: TRBD2; clone size: -; CDR3 DNA: TGCGCCAGCAGCAGACTAGCGGGAGGGCCGGGCGAGCAGTACTTC; CDR3 protein: CASSRLAGGPGEQYF
J gene: TRBJ1-1; V gene: TRBV5-1; D gene: -; clone size: -; CDR3 DNA: TGCGCCAGCAGCCGATCAACCCGACAGAACACTGAAGCTTTCTTT; CDR3 protein: CASSRSTRQNTEAFF
J gene: TRBJ2-5; V gene: TRBV4-1; D gene: TRBD2; clone size: few; CDR3 DNA: TGCGCCAGCAGCCAACCTATAGCGGGAGGTCCGAAAGAGACCCAGTACTTC; CDR3 protein: CASSQPIAGGPKETQYF
J gene: TRBJ2-5; V gene: TRBV13; D gene: TRBD2; clone size: -; CDR3 DNA: TGTGCCAGCAGCTTAAGGCTAGCGGGAGGAGAGACCCAGTACTTC; CDR3 protein: CASSLRLAGGETQYF
J gene: TRBJ2-3; V gene: TRBV15; D gene: TRBD2; clone size: -; CDR3 DNA: TGTGCCACCAGCACCCCACTAGCGGGAGGGCCGGAGTCCCCAGATACGCAGTATTTT; CDR3 protein: CATSTPLAGGPESPDTQYF
J gene: TRBJ2-3; V gene: TRBV5-5; D gene: TRBD2; clone size: -; CDR3 DNA: TGTGCCAGCAGCCCAGCGGGAGGGCCGTTGGGCACAGATACGCAGTATTTT; CDR3 protein: CASSPAGGPLGTDTQYF
J gene: TRBJ2-3; V gene: TRBV7-2; D gene: -; clone size: -; CDR3 DNA: TGTGCCAGCAGTTTTTCCCCGGGGAGGGGGAGAGATACGCAGTATTTT; CDR3 protein: CASSFSPGRGRDTQYF